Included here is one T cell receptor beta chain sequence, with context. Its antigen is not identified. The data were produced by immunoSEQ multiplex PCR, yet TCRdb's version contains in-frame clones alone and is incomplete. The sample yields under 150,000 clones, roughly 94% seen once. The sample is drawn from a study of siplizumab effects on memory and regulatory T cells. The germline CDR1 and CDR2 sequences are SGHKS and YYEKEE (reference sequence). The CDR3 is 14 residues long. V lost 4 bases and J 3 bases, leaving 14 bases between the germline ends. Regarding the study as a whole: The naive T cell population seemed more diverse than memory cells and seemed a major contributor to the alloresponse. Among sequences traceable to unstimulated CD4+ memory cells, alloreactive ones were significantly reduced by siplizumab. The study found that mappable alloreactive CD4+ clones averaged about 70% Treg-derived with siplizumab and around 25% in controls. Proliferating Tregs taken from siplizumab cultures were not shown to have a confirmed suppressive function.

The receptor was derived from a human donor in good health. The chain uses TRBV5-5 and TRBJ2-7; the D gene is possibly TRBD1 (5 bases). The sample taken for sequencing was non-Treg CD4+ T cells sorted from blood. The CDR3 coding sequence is TGTGCCAGCAGCACGGTAGGGCAGGGCTACGAGCAGTACTTC. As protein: CASSTVGQGYEQYF.